This T cell receptor beta chain was captured in a study of blood T cell repertoires in COVID-19. Study overall: Whether acute or convalescent, the COVID-19 samples came from the United States, Italy and Spain. Nucleic acid was either cDNA or gDNA, and it came from T cells, B-cell-depleted T cells, or PBMCs.

Produced via immunoSEQ multiplex PCR; TCRdb's table is partial and in-frame only. The sample shows hundreds of thousands of clones, approximately 89% of them seen only once. Donors of Cohort 3 who recovered were those that had two negative PCRs, clearance, or symptom resolution. The sample taken for sequencing was PBMCs or T cells enriched from blood (not recorded which). The clonotype originates from a woman in her 30s who had recovered from COVID-19.

This chain's CDR3 is CAWNLAGVGTDTQYF. Here the CDR3 DNA reads TGTGCCTGGAACCTAGCGGGAGTTGGCACAGATACGCAGTATTTT. The rearrangement links TRBV30 to TRBJ2-3; 10 positions match TRBD2. The CDR3 loop spans 15 amino acids. Germline CDR1 reads GTSNPN; CDR2 reads SVGIG (reference sequence). Unmatched junction bases numbered 5, after V lost 4 bases and J lost 1 base.